Reported below is one TCR beta chain. This clonotype was detected many times. This receptor's antigen is unknown. No much larger clone exists at a distance of one base, and base qualities are not known. V lost 6 bases and J lost 3 bases; the stretch between them is 17 bases long. Based on the germline V gene, the CDR1 and CDR2 sequences are SQVTM and ANQGSEA. The CDR3 contains 15 residues, cysteine and phenylalanine counted. Only CDR3 DNA remains: 45 bases, in frame from the first base. The lymph node samples were taken from the axillary draining lymph nodes of breast cancer patients. The sequencer was an Illumina HiSeq 2000. Multiplex PCR amplification was used to build the TCR beta chain libraries. High-throughput sequencing was used to analyze the amplified TCR beta chain products. TCRdb reprocessed the public reads (quality trimming at Q25 with fastp, clone calling with MiXCR) and kept in-frame beta chains. CDR3 protein duplicates are merged, each entry listing the most common genes and DNA. The table for this sample lists under 85,000 distinct CDR3 sequences; 15% to 20% of them were counted only once. Around 2.5% of the sample belongs to the ten largest clones.

These data are taken from a study of breast tumors, draining lymph nodes, adjacent tissues (TCRdb year 2016). Turning to the overall study: The study compared TCR beta repertoires across tumor, adjacent nontumor tissue and axillary lymph nodes from breast cancer patients. The study aimed to assess the relationships and possible T-cell exchange between tumor, surrounding tissue and draining lymph node repertoires in human breast cancer.

Overall study results and their limits: Tumor and nontumor tissue repertoires were significantly more similar in luminal-like than in basal-like breast cancer. The data were considered consistent with most tumor T cells being derived from the lymph node and subsequently expanding within tumor tissue. T-cell repertoire diversity in tumors was found to be lower than in lymph nodes but higher than in nontumor tissue, and preferential V and J gene usage was observed. The study presented the conclusion that tumor T cells originate in lymph nodes as consistent with a hypothesis, not as something directly demonstrated.

The origin of this receptor is a female donor with breast cancer. Some clones in this sample may be carry-over from other donors' samples. Sequencing was performed on axillary lymph node tissue. The chain links TRBV29-1 with TRBJ2-2; perhaps TRBD2 is the D gene, with 6 bases matching. The CDR3 protein is CSVVWGDQYTGELFF. The base sequence is TGCAGCGTCGTGTGGGGGGACCAATACACCGGGGAGCTGTTTTTT.